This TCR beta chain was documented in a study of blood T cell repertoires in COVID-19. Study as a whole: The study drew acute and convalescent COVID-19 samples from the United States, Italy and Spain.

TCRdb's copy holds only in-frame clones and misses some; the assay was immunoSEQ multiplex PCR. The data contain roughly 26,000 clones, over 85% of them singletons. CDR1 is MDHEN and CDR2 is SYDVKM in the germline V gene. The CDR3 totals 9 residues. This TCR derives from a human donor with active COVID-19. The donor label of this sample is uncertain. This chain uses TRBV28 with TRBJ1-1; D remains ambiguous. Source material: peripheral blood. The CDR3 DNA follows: TGTGCAGCCGGTTCTTTCGCTTTCTTT. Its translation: CAAGSFAFF.